This note documents a single TCR beta chain sequence. Antigen: not known. Primers: 60 Vbeta forward and 13 Jbeta reverse. The protocol was immunoSEQ multiplex PCR, while the TCRdb copy is restricted to in-frame clones and leaves out a portion. The sample table sets out about 110,000 clones. This entry is derived from a study of cytomegalovirus exposure and HLA in healthy donors. Study-wide findings and caveats: Presence/absence analysis assumed near-uniform sequencing depth across donors.

The germline gives CDR1 ENHRY, CDR2 SYGVKD. The ends were cut back, 6 bases at V and 8 bases at J, with 23 bases in the middle. This CDR3 is built from 16 residues. Material: PBMCs. The clonotype was recovered from a middle-aged man in good health and CMV-seronegative. The rearrangement links TRBV10-3 to TRBJ2-1; a possible D gene is TRBD1 (6 bases). CDR3 DNA sequence: TGTGCCATCAGATTCCGACAGGACTCCAAGGGGGATGAGCAGTTCTTC. Its protein is CAIRFRQDSKGDEQFF.